This TCR beta chain emerged from a study of blood T cell repertoires in COVID-19. About the research overall: Material from acute and convalescent COVID-19 was sourced from the United States, Italy and Spain. Nucleic acid was either cDNA or gDNA, and it came from T cells, B-cell-depleted T cells, or PBMCs.

Original handling: Quantification of nucleated cells was approximated via reference gene primer amplification. Repertoires were generated with immunoSEQ multiplex PCR, while TCRdb's copy carries only in-frame clones and drops some. The V and J calls and clone size were taken over from that table, and D and trimming were inferred from the DNA. This sample has some 170,000 clones, with more than 75% found just once. There are a few counts of this clone. Trimming stripped 7 bases from V and 0 bases from J, with 9 bases between. This CDR3 comprises 13 residues. Germline CDR1 reads SNHLY; CDR2 reads FYNNEI.

The J gene is TRBJ1-2, the V gene TRBV2; D possibly corresponds to TRBD1 (5 bases). The sample taken for sequencing was peripheral blood. The sequence was obtained from a woman aged 65 to 85 with acute or convalescent COVID-19. The CDR3 loop is CASNSGPNYGYTF. The DNA of the CDR3 is TGTGCCAGCAACTCAGGGCCTAACTATGGCTACACCTTC.